Below are 14 T cell receptor beta chains sequenced from a single sample in a study of blood T cell repertoires in COVID-19. The table came from immunoSEQ multiplex PCR; TCRdb's copy has only in-frame clones and leaves some out. The data contain 150,000 or so clones, 84% of them singletons. Sequenced material: peripheral blood. These receptors came from a young man with active or convalescent COVID-19.

The chain couples TRBV20-1 to TRBJ2-5; 7 bases are shared with TRBD1. The CDR3 contains 17 residues. J gave up 2 bases and V 3 bases, and 15 bases lay outside the gene matches. The germline V gene has CDR1 DFQATT and CDR2 SNEGSKA (reference sequence). The CDR3 spells CSASSGSGQSIQETQYF. In DNA form, the CDR3 reads TGCAGTGCTAGTTCTGGATCGGGACAGTCCATTCAAGAGACCCAGTACTTC.

The chain employs TRBV4-1 and TRBJ2-7, with 7 bases matching TRBD1. Losses at the gene ends were 0 bases for V and 4 bases for J; bases not matched to a gene: 9. The V gene's germline CDR1 is MGHRA and CDR2 YSYEKL. CDR3 length: 16 amino acids. The CDR3 is CASSQELGEGAYEQYF. CDR3 sequence (DNA): TGCGCCAGCAGCCAAGAATTGGGCGAGGGGGCTTACGAGCAGTACTTC.

The genes are TRBV6-2 or TRBV6-3 and TRBJ2-2, with 12 nucleotides matching TRBD2. This CDR3 region has 15 residues. Germline values: CDR1 MNHEY, CDR2 SVGEGT. After removal of 5 bases from V and 5 bases from J, the junction contained 3 bases not matched to a gene. This CDR3 reads CASSQTSGGTGELFF. CDR3 sequence (DNA): TGTGCCAGCAGTCAAACTAGCGGGGGGACCGGGGAGCTGTTTTTT.

This chain links TRBV7-7 with TRBJ2-7; 11 nucleotides match TRBD2. Germline loops: CDR1 SSHAT, CDR2 FNYEAQ (reference sequence). V gave up 5 bases and J gave up 6 bases; unmatched junction bases: 6. The CDR3 has 14 amino acids. CDR3 protein: CASSPSGGSSEQYF. The DNA of the CDR3 is TGTGCCAGCAGCCCTAGCGGGGGGAGTTCCGAGCAGTACTTC.

This clone was seen ten or more times. A much larger clone is a single base away; this may be a read error. The V and J genes are TRBV6-4 and TRBJ2-3; 10 nucleotides line up with TRBD2. V was pared by 2 bases and J by 4 bases, with 3 bases of the junction left unmatched. This CDR3 is built from 15 residues. Germline V gene data show CDR1 as MRHNA and CDR2 as SNTAGT. Written as DNA, the CDR3 is TGTGCCAGCAGTGACAGCGGGGGGGCCTCAGATACGCAGTATTTT. Its translation: CASSDSGGASDTQYF.

The chain has TRBV2 and TRBJ2-7; perhaps TRBD2 as D (6 bases). Trimming stripped 8 bases from V and 2 bases from J, with 13 bases between. The CDR3 extends over 13 amino acids. Germline CDR1 is SNHLY and CDR2 is FYNNEI. The CDR3 region has the DNA TGTGCCAGCGGAGGGGACTCGCCCTACGAGCAGTACTTC. Amino acid sequence: CASGGDSPYEQYF.

J is TRBJ1-1 and V is TRBV2; TRBD1 matches at 7 bases. This CDR3 has 14 residues. The V segment lost 1 base and the J segment 10 bases; nucleotides outside the gene matches: 9. Germline V gives CDR1 SNHLY, CDR2 FYNNEI. In DNA, the CDR3 is TGTGCCAGCAGTGAAGATGAGGTGACAGGGATAGCTTTCTTT. Protein: CASSEDEVTGIAFF.

The rearrangement links TRBV5-1 to TRBJ2-3; TRBD2 might be the D (6 bases). The CDR3 totals 15 residues. V shed 7 bases and J shed 2 bases, with 17 bases lying between them. Germline CDR1 reads SGHRS; CDR2 reads YFSETQ. In DNA form, the CDR3 reads TGCGCCAGCGGAACCCGGGGGTCTGTCACAGATACGCAGTATTTT. Translating it yields CASGTRGSVTDTQYF.

At least ten counts were recorded for this clone. This chain links TRBV6-4 with TRBJ2-1; 12 bases match TRBD1. CDR3 size: 16 residues. CDR1 MRHNA and CDR2 SNTAGT come from the germline V gene. Trimming took 7 bases from V and 9 from J; bases not matched to a gene: 13. The CDR3 here is CASKMEPGQGAGEQFF. For the CDR3, the DNA is TGTGCCAGCAAAATGGAACCGGGACAGGGGGCTGGTGAGCAGTTCTTC.

V and J are TRBV4-2 and TRBJ1-6; D is undetermined. V lost 4 bases and J lost 10, with 14 bases in between. CDR1 LGHNA and CDR2 YNFKEQ come from the germline V gene. This CDR3 is 14 amino acids long. CDR3 sequence (DNA): TGTGCCAGCAGCCCGCGGCTGGGGAGGTCACCCCTCCACTTT. This sequence encodes CASSPRLGRSPLHF.

The CDR3 DNA is TGTGCCAGCAGCCGCAGGGGGAGCACAGATACGCAGTATTTT. Its translation is CASSRRGSTDTQYF. J is TRBJ2-3 and V is TRBV3-1 (or the pseudogene TRBV3-2); 7 positions agree with TRBD1. From germline, CDR1 is LGHDT and CDR2 YNNKEL (reference sequence). CDR3 length: 14 residues. V gave up 4 bases and J gave up 0 bases; unmatched junction bases: 1.

The genes are TRBV5-4 and TRBJ2-1; 9 nucleotides match TRBD2. From germline, CDR1 is SGHNT and CDR2 YYREEE (reference sequence). CDR3 size: 17 residues. V shed 2 bases, J shed 7 bases, and the junction held 13 bases outside the gene matches. The CDR3 bases are TGTGCCAGCAGCTTCATGCAGTCTCGCGGGGGGGCGAATGAGCAGTTCTTC. This gives the protein CASSFMQSRGGANEQFF. Full variable domain (outside the CDR3, taken from reference TRBV5-4 and TRBJ2-1): ETGVTQSPTHLIKTRGQQVTLRCSSQSGHNTVSWYQQALGQGPQFIFQYYREEENGRGNFPPRFSGLQFPNYSSELNVNALELDDSALYLCASSFMQSRGGANEQFFGPGTRLTVL.

The V and J genes are TRBV4-1 and TRBJ2-5, with D tentatively TRBD2 (5 bases). Germline CDR1 is MGHRA and CDR2 is YSYEKL. The CDR3 loop spans 14 amino acids. V was cut by 0 bases and J by 5 bases, with 10 bases left in between. The DNA for the CDR3 is TGCGCCAGCAGCCAAGATCCCGGGATCGAGACCCAGTACTTC. Protein product: CASSQDPGIETQYF.

This clone was counted once. The chain has TRBV18 and TRBJ2-3; possibly TRBD2 for D (6 bases). The germline CDR1 and CDR2 sequences are KGHSH and LQKENI. The CDR3 is made up of 15 amino acids. V lost 8 bases to trimming and J lost 2 bases, with 17 bases between them. CDR3 DNA sequence: TGTGCCAGCGCCGGCGGGGCGGGGCACACAGATACGCAGTATTTT. Protein product: CASAGGAGHTDTQYF.